This TCR beta chain appears in the sequencing data of a study of blood T cell repertoires in COVID-19. At the level of the study: Both acute and convalescent COVID-19 samples were obtained from the United States, Italy and Spain. T cells, B-cell-depleted T cells, or PBMCs supplied cDNA or gDNA.

The V gene's germline CDR1 is LNHNV and CDR2 YYDKDF (reference sequence). There are 15 residues in the CDR3. Trimming took 0 bases from V and 0 from J, leaving 7 bases between them. The authors' processing: From reference gene primer amplification, estimates of nucleated cell counts were derived. This table comes from immunoSEQ multiplex PCR, and its TCRdb copy is limited to in-frame clones, with some not included. The DNA was the basis for D and trimming; V, J and clone size are from that table. Of about 190,000 clones listed, nearly 90% are singletons. This TCR came from a woman between 40 and 50 years old who had recovered from COVID-19. The J gene is TRBJ2-3, the V gene TRBV15; D unclear. The sample was peripheral blood. The CDR3 here is CATSRDLASTDTQYF. The DNA for the CDR3 is TGTGCCACCAGCAGAGATTTAGCTAGCACAGATACGCAGTATTTT.